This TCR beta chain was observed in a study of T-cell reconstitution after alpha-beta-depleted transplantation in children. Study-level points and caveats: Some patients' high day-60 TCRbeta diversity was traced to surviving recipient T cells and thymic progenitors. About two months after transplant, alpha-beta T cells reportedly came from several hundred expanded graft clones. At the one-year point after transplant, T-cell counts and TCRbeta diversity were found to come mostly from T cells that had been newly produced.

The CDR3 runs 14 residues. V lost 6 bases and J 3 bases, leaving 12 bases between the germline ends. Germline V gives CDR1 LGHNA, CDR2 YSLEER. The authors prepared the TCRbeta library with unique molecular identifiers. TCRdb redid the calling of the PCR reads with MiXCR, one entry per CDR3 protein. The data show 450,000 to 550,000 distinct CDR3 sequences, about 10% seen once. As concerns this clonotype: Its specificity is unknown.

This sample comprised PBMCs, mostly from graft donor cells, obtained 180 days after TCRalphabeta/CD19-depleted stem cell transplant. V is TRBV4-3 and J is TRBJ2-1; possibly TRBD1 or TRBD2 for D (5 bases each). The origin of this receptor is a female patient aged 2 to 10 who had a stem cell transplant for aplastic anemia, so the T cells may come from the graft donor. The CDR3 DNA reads TGCGCCAGCAGTCATCTGGGGGTCTACAATGAGCAGTTCTTC. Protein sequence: CASSHLGVYNEQFF.